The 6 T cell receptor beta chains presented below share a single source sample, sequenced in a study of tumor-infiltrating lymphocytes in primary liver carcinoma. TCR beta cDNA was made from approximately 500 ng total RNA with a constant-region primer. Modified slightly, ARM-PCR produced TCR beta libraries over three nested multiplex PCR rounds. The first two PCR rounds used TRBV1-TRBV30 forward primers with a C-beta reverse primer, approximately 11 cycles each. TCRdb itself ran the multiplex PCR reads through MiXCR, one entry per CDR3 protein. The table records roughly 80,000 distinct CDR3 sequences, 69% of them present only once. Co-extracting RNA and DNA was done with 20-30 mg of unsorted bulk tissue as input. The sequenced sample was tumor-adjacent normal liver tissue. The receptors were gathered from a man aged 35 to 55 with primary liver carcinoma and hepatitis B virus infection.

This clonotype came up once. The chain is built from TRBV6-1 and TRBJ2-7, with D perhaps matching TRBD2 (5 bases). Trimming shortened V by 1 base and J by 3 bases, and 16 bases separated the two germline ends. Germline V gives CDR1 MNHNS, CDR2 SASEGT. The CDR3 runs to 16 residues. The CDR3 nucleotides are TGTGCCAGCAGTGAAGTGCTAAGGGAGCCTAGCTACGAGCAGTACTTC. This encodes CASSEVLREPSYEQYF.

CDR3 sequence: CASSFVQGAIHNEQYF. CDR3 bases: TGTGCCAGCAGCTTTGTGCAGGGGGCCATACATAACGAGCAGTACTTC. This sequence joins TRBV11-2 and TRBJ2-7; 8 nucleotides match TRBD1. Germline-derived CDR1 and CDR2 are SGHAT and FQNNGV. The CDR3 spans 16 residues. J lost 5 bases, V lost 3 bases, and 12 bases had no gene match.

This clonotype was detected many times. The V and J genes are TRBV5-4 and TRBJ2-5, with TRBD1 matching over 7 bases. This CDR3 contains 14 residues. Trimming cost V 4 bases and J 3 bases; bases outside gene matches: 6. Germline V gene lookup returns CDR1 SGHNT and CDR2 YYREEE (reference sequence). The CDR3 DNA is TGTGCCAGCAGCCAACAGGGGCCGGAAGAGACCCAGTACTTC. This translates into CASSQQGPEETQYF. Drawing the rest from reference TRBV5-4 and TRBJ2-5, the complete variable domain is ETGVTQSPTHLIKTRGQQVTLRCSSQSGHNTVSWYQQALGQGPQFIFQYYREEENGRGNFPPRFSGLQFPNYSSELNVNALELDDSALYLCASSQQGPEETQYFGPGTRLLVL.

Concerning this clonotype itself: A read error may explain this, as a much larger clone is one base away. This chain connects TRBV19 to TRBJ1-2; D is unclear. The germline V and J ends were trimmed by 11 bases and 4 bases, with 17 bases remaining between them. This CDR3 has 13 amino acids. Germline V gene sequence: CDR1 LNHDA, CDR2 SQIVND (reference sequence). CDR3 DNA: TGTGCCTGTGGGAGGATACCAGCCTATGGCTACACCTTC. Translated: CACGRIPAYGYTF.

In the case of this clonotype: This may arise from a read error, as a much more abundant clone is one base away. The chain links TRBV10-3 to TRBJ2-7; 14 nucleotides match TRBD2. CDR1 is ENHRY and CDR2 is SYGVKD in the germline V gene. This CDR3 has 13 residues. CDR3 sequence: CVTGTSGSYGQYF. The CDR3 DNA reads TGTGTCACCGGGACTAGCGGGAGTTACGGGCAGTACTTC.

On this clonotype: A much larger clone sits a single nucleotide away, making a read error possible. The CDR3, as DNA: TGTGCCAGCAGTGAAGTGCGGGGGGCGCACAAAGATACGCAGTATTTT. As protein: CASSEVRGAHKDTQYF. The chain carries TRBV6-1 and TRBJ2-3; 8 bases align to TRBD2. CDR1 and CDR2 (germline): MNHNS, SASEGT. The CDR3 totals 16 residues. Trimming at V came to 1 base and at J to 5 bases, leaving 8 bases not matched to a gene.